The clone carrying this TCR beta chain was seen a few times. Its antigen is as yet unknown. Germline V gene data show CDR1 as SGHRS and CDR2 as YFSETQ. V gave up 1 base and J gave up 1 base, with 12 bases separating them. The CDR3 runs to 15 residues. This entry is derived from a study of early stage breast cancer tumors. Study background: About 80% of the 16 invasive tumors were ER+, PR+ and HER2-. Broader study findings: Commonly generated sequences made up most enriched TCRB sequences shared between patients.

Sequencing was performed with immunoSEQ multiplex PCR; in TCRdb, only in-frame clones are kept and a portion is missing. The sample carries 20,000 to 25,000 clones, about 70% recorded once. This sequence was found in a person between 55 and 69 years old with breast cancer. The V call is TRBV5-1, the J call TRBJ2-7; D possibly corresponds to TRBD1 (5 bases). The sequenced sample consisted of breast tumor tissue. CDR3 loop: CASSLLVAGSYEQYF. The DNA for the CDR3 is TGCGCCAGCAGCTTGTTGGTTGCAGGGTCCTACGAGCAGTACTTC.